The 11 T cell receptor beta chains presented below share a single source sample, sequenced in a study of CXCR3-negative and CXCR3-positive naive CD8 T cells. Whole-study findings and limits: Naive cells with CXCR3 showed TRB CDR3s that were more hydrophobic than those in CXCR3-negative naive cells.

No antigen has been identified for these receptors. The TRB libraries of cDNA were built by UMI-labeled 5' RACE. From its re-call of the 5' RACE reads, TCRdb lists each CDR3 protein once, without DNA. The sample shows some 150,000 distinct CDR3 sequences, and 0.4% to 0.5% sits with its ten largest clones. The sequenced material came from naive CXCR3+ CD8+ T cells from blood. Indicated subset: CD45RO-CCR7+CD27+CD95- naive CD8+ T cells expressing CXCR3 (TNR3+). The receptors come from a human donor in good health. Some clones in this sample may be carry-over from other donors' samples.

The CDR3 spells CASSLTGQAADNEQFF. This rearrangement joins TRBV13 to TRBJ2-1. In germline, CDR1 is PRHDT, CDR2 FYEKMQ (reference sequence). This CDR3 spans 16 amino acids.

The chain has TRBV6-6 and TRBJ2-7. The CDR3 sequence is 14 residues long. CDR1 is MNHNY and CDR2 is SVGAGI in the germline V gene (reference sequence). The CDR3 reads CASSLSETYYEQYF.

The V gene is TRBV5-1, the J gene TRBJ2-3; TCRdb calls TRBD1, which cannot be checked without DNA. This CDR3 has 17 amino acids. Germline CDR1 SGHRS, CDR2 YFSETQ. The CDR3 loop reads CASSLAGPGTMADTQYF.

This chain uses TRBV28 with TRBJ1-1; the D call from TCRdb, TRBD1, cannot be confirmed without DNA. Per germline, CDR1 MDHEN and CDR2 SYDVKM. This CDR3 is built from 16 residues. The CDR3 sequence is CASSLWGTGVNTEAFF. Full variable domain (remainder filled in from reference TRBV28 and TRBJ1-1): DVKVTQSSRYLVKRTGEKVFLECVQDMDHENMFWYRQDPGLGLRLIYFSYDVKMKEKGDIPEGYSVSREKKERFSLILESASTNQTSMYLCASSLWGTGVNTEAFFGQGTRLTVV.

The rearrangement joins TRBV12-3 or TRBV12-4 to TRBJ1-5. The CDR3 runs 18 residues. CDR3 amino acids: CASSLVTEDGRRGQPQHF.

The genes are TRBV20-1 and TRBJ2-5. The germline gives CDR1 DFQATT, CDR2 SNEGSKA (reference sequence). The CDR3 has 15 amino acids. The CDR3 here is CSATPRRSEVETQYF.

V gene TRBV14 combines with J gene TRBJ2-7. The CDR3 loop spans 13 amino acids. Germline-derived CDR1 and CDR2 are SGHDN and FVKESK. This chain's CDR3 is CASSQGPSYEQYF.

This chain joins TRBV29-1 and TRBJ1-2; TCRdb names TRBD1, which stays unverified in the absence of DNA. Germline V gives CDR1 SQVTM, CDR2 ANQGSEA. There are 15 residues in the CDR3. The CDR3 sequence: CSGFTGQGVWYGYTF.

The chain is built from TRBV7-2 and TRBJ1-5. Germline CDR1 reads SGHTA; CDR2 reads FQGNSA. CDR3 length: 13 amino acids. CDR3 in amino acids: CASSPTGNQPQHF.

J is TRBJ2-1 and V is TRBV4-1; no DNA is available, so the TRBD2 call from TCRdb remains unchecked. This CDR3 comprises 16 residues. Germline V lookup: CDR1 MGHRA, CDR2 YSYEKL. The CDR3 spells CASSQGTSGSSSEQFF.

V and J are TRBV29-1 and TRBJ2-2; the TRBD2 assignment by TCRdb is unverifiable without DNA. The CDR3 sequence is 14 residues long. CDR1 SQVTM and CDR2 ANQGSEA come from the germline V gene. The CDR3 region is CSVEDGRAGPGLFF.